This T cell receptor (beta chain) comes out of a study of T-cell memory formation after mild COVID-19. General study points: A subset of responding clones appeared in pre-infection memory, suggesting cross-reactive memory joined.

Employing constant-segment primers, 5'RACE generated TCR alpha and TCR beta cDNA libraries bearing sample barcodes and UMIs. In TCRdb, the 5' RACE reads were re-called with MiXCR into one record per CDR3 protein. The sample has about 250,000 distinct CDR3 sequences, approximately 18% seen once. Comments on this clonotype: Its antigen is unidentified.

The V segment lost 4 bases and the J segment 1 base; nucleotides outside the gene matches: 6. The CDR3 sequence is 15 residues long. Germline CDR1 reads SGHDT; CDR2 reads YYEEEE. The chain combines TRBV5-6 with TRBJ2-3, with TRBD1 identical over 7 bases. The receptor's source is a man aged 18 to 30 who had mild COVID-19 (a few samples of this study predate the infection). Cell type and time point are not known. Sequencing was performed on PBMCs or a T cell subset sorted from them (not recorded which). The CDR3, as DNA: TGTGCCAGCAGCCGCCCCGACAGGGGCACAGATACGCAGTATTTT. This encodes CASSRPDRGTDTQYF.